The 23 T cell receptor beta chains in this list originate from one sample, sequenced in a study of shared clonotypes between healthy human individuals (TCRdb year 2020). The library was generated by the immunoSEQ multiplex PCR assay. TCRdb provides this immuneACCESS table in a form limited to in-frame rearrangements. Some clones are lacking; in checked studies, under half of them reflect an unresolved V gene, and why the rest are absent is not known. The sample table contains some 2.4 million clones; only one count was recorded for 93% of them. 0.36% of the sample comes from the top ten. The source material was naive CD4+ T cells from PBMCs. The cell subset or site label for this specimen denotes: CD45RA+ positively selected. All receptors come from a young man in good health. Some clones in this sample may be carry-over from other donors' samples.

This sequence joins TRBV28 and TRBJ2-5; unclear D gene. In germline, CDR1 is MDHEN, CDR2 SYDVKM. The CDR3 covers 11 residues. Trimming took off 3 bases at V and 7 bases at J, with 6 bases between the two ends. CDR3 residues: CASSLDGTQYF. Written as DNA, the CDR3 is TGTGCCAGCAGTTTGGACGGGACCCAGTACTTC.

The chain employs TRBV14 and TRBJ2-2; perhaps TRBD2 as D (6 bases). Germline V gene data show CDR1 as SGHDN and CDR2 as FVKESK. Trimming took 1 base from V and 0 from J, leaving 12 bases between them. The length of the CDR3 is 17 residues. DNA of the CDR3: TGTGCCAGCAGCCAAGGATGGGGACTCTCGAACACCGGGGAGCTGTTTTTT. Translated: CASSQGWGLSNTGELFF.

The gene calls are TRBV7-7 and TRBJ1-5, with D uncertain. With 5 bases removed from V and 5 bases from J, the gap between germline ends came to 10 bases. The germline CDR1 and CDR2 sequences are SSHAT and FNYEAQ (reference sequence). The CDR3 consists of 13 residues. This CDR3 reads CASSLSLDQPQHF. In nucleotides, the CDR3 is TGTGCCAGCAGCCTTAGTCTGGATCAGCCCCAGCATTTT.

The chain links TRBV6-6 to TRBJ2-7; D ambiguous. There are 13 residues in the CDR3. The V and J ends lost 0 bases and 0 bases respectively, with 3 bases between them. Germline loops: CDR1 MNHNY, CDR2 SVGAGI (reference sequence). For the CDR3, the DNA is TGTGCCAGCAGTTACTCTTACTCCTACGAGCAGTACTTC. Its translation is CASSYSYSYEQYF.

The CDR3: CASGEAIRGNQPQHF. CDR3 in DNA: TGTGCCAGCGGGGAGGCCATCCGGGGTAATCAGCCCCAGCATTTT. V and J are TRBV6-1 and TRBJ1-5; the D is unclear. The V and J ends lost 8 bases and 4 bases respectively, with 18 bases between them. CDR1 and CDR2 from the germline V gene are MNHNS and SASEGT. The CDR3 runs 15 residues.

Only a few counts were recorded for this clone. J is TRBJ2-7 and V is TRBV29-1; D is perhaps TRBD1 (6 bases). V lost 5 bases to trimming and J lost 0 bases, with 8 bases between them. The CDR3 consists of 12 residues. From germline, CDR1 is SQVTM and CDR2 ANQGSEA. In DNA form, the CDR3 reads TGCAGCGTTATACAGGGCTCCTACGAGCAGTACTTC. It is translated as CSVIQGSYEQYF.

This rearrangement joins TRBV6-5 to TRBJ2-3; a weak D match, TRBD2 (7 bases). The CDR3 has 14 amino acids. V was shortened by 7 bases and J by 4 bases, with 15 bases between the two germline ends. Per germline, CDR1 MNHEY and CDR2 SVGAGI. CDR3 residues: CASKRGGWSDTQYF. CDR3 coding DNA: TGTGCCAGCAAGAGGGGGGGTTGGTCAGATACGCAGTATTTT.

The chain employs TRBV27 and TRBJ1-6, with D hard to call. The CDR3 has 15 residues. Looked up from germline, CDR1 is MNHEY and CDR2 is SMNVEV (reference sequence). V was cut by 0 bases and J by 4 bases, with 7 bases left in between. For the CDR3, the DNA is TGTGCCAGCAGTTTATCGACGGATTATAATTCACCCCTCCACTTT. Translated, it gives CASSLSTDYNSPLHF.

The gene calls are TRBV6-6 and TRBJ1-2; D is perhaps TRBD1 (6 bases). V lost 0 bases, J lost 7 bases, and 9 bases lay in between. The CDR3 loop spans 13 amino acids. Germline CDR1 reads MNHNY; CDR2 reads SVGAGI (reference sequence). The CDR3 DNA sequence: TGTGCCAGCAGTTACTCGAGAGGGGGTGGCTACACCTTC. As protein: CASSYSRGGGYTF.

The chain has TRBV6-6 and TRBJ2-1; no firm D call. V lost 1 base and J 0 bases, leaving 4 bases between the germline ends. Germline CDR1 is MNHNY and CDR2 is SVGAGI (reference sequence). The CDR3 spans 14 residues. The CDR3 reads CASSYWSSYNEQFF. The CDR3 nucleotides are TGTGCCAGCAGTTACTGGAGCTCCTACAATGAGCAGTTCTTC.

The chain couples TRBV9 to TRBJ2-7; 9 nucleotides match TRBD1. CDR1 is SGDLS, CDR2 YYNGEE, per germline. After removal of 2 bases from V and 5 bases from J, the junction contained 14 bases not matched to a gene. CDR3 length equals 17 residues. The CDR3 DNA reads as TGTGCCAGCAGCGTTTGGGGCGGGACAGGGTTAGGGGACGAGCAGTACTTC. This translates into CASSVWGGTGLGDEQYF.

The chain combines TRBV20-1 with TRBJ1-2; D gene ambiguous. This CDR3 region has 11 residues. V gave up 7 bases and J gave up 5 bases, with 11 bases separating them. The germline CDR1 and CDR2 sequences are DFQATT and SNEGSKA (reference sequence). DNA of the CDR3: TGCAGTGTCGCCAGACTTTATGGCTACACCTTC. Translated: CSVARLYGYTF.

The V and J genes are TRBV21-1 and TRBJ1-5. TRBV21-1 is recorded as a pseudogene. CDR3 size: 16 residues. DNA for the CDR3: TGTGCCAGCAGCAAAGGGGGAGGGGTGATGAATCAGCCCCAGCATTTT. Encoded protein: CASSKGGGVMNQPQHF.

This chain links TRBV5-1 with TRBJ1-3; D call uncertain. Germline-derived CDR1 and CDR2 are SGHRS and YFSETQ. This CDR3 spans 13 amino acids. Trimming stripped 3 bases from V and 4 bases from J, with 8 bases between. The CDR3 loop is CASSWASGNTIYF. The CDR3 DNA reads as TGCGCCAGCAGCTGGGCGTCGGGAAACACCATATATTTT. Variable domain in full (rest from reference TRBV5-1 and TRBJ1-3): KAGVTQTPRYLIKTRGQQVTLSCSPISGHRSVSWYQQTPGQGLQFLFEYFSETQRNKGNFPGRFSGRQFSNSRSEMNVSTLELGDSALYLCASSWASGNTIYFGEGSWLTVV.

A remark on this clone: The same CDR3 arises from other DNA sequences in this sample as well. The CDR3, as DNA: TGTGCCAGCAGCTTAGCTGTGAATGAGCAGTTCTTC. Translated: CASSLAVNEQFF. The genes are TRBV7-9 and TRBJ2-1; D uncertain. CDR1 and CDR2 from the germline V gene are SEHNR and FQNEAQ (reference sequence). The CDR3 has 12 amino acids. V lost 0 bases and J 7 bases, leaving 4 bases between the germline ends.

The chain links TRBV29-1 to TRBJ2-7, with D unclear. The germline CDR1 and CDR2 sequences are SQVTM and ANQGSEA. Deletions cut 5 bases from V and 3 bases from J, with 14 bases between. CDR3 length: 13 residues. This CDR3 reads CSVTGVGLYEQYF. DNA of the CDR3: TGCAGCGTTACCGGCGTCGGCCTCTACGAGCAGTACTTC.

This chain uses TRBV7-3 with TRBJ2-7; 8 bases match TRBD1. This CDR3 is built from 15 residues. V was clipped by 1 base and J by 5 bases; unmatched bases: 7. CDR1 and CDR2 from the germline V gene are SGHTA and FQGTGA. The CDR3 reads CASSLNGQGIDEQYF. The CDR3 DNA is TGTGCCAGCAGCTTAAACGGACAGGGTATCGACGAGCAGTACTTC.

This clone was observed once. The rearrangement uses TRBV18 and TRBJ2-7; D perhaps matches TRBD1 (6 bases). Trimming left V 6 bases short and J 6 bases short, with 9 bases between. The CDR3 extends over 11 amino acids. Germline CDR1 and CDR2: KGHSH and LQKENI. CDR3: CASSPGAEQYF. The CDR3 bases are TGTGCCAGCTCGCCAGGGGCCGAGCAGTACTTC.

This clone appeared a single time. CDR3 amino acids: CASSWKTGGDIQYF. The CDR3, as DNA: TGTGCCAGCAGCTGGAAGACAGGGGGGGACATTCAGTACTTC. The chain recombines TRBV7-2 with TRBJ2-4, with 9 nucleotides matching TRBD1. CDR3 size: 14 residues. V lost 4 bases to trimming and J lost 8 bases; unmatched junction nucleotides: 6. From germline, CDR1 is SGHTA and CDR2 FQGNSA.

The V gene is TRBV6-6, the J gene TRBJ1-1; the match to TRBD1 covers 9 bases. The J segment lost 10 bases and the V segment lost 3 bases, leaving 12 bases of the junction unmatched. The germline V gene encodes CDR1 MNHNY and CDR2 SVGAGI (reference sequence). CDR3 size: 15 residues. The CDR3 bases are TGTGCCAGCAGTTATTGGGTCCCAGAGGGACAGGGAGCTTTCTTT. It yields the protein CASSYWVPEGQGAFF.

The chain recombines TRBV7-9 with TRBJ1-5; a possible D gene is TRBD1 (5 bases). CDR3 length: 17 amino acids. Germline CDR1 and CDR2: SEHNR and FQNEAQ (reference sequence). Trimming removed 5 bases at V and 6 bases at J, with 23 bases between. This CDR3 reads CASSPITQGHQPQPQHF. As DNA, the CDR3 is TGTGCCAGCAGCCCGATAACCCAGGGCCACCAACCTCAGCCCCAGCATTTT.

The chain recombines TRBV28 with TRBJ2-4, with D perhaps matching TRBD1 (5 bases). V was shortened by 1 base and J by 9 bases, with 16 bases between the two germline ends. Germline-derived CDR1 and CDR2 are MDHEN and SYDVKM. The CDR3 loop spans 15 amino acids. The CDR3 sequence: CASSLSGQRLAIQYF. For the CDR3, the DNA is TGTGCCAGCAGTTTATCAGGACAACGTCTGGCCATTCAGTACTTC.

The chain has TRBV30 and TRBJ1-5; D gene uncertain. V lost 5 bases to trimming and J lost 1 base, with 6 bases between them. Germline CDR1 and CDR2: GTSNPN and SVGIG (reference sequence). The CDR3 totals 12 residues. The DNA of the CDR3 is TGTGCCTGGGGCGTGAGCAATCAGCCCCAGCATTTT. Translating gives CAWGVSNQPQHF.